The clone carrying this T cell receptor (beta chain) was observed a handful of times. Its antigen remains unknown. The data were taken from a study of beta chain features in type 1 diabetes. The study, taken as a whole, reports: The naive, central memory and Treg TCRB repertoires looked more alike in patients than they did in healthy donors. Any PCR bias toward short templates would affect both groups alike.

Since all of the isolated RNA was reverse transcribed, expressed TCRB transcripts were what got sequenced. Produced via immunoSEQ multiplex PCR; TCRdb's table is partial and in-frame only. The table lists hundreds of thousands of clones, around 15% of them singletons. This TCR was sampled from a man in his late teens or twenties in good health. Sequencing was carried out using naive CD4+ T cells from blood.

CDR3 sequence (DNA): TGTGCCAGCAGCTTAACAGGGGGCCGGGACAAAAACATTCAGTACTTC. It encodes CASSLTGGRDKNIQYF. This chain connects TRBV5-4 to TRBJ2-4, with 9 bases aligning to TRBD1. This CDR3 has 16 amino acids. Germline assignment: CDR1 SGHNT and CDR2 YYREEE (reference sequence). V lost 2 bases and J lost 3; bases outside the gene matches: 6.